Listed below are T cell receptor beta chains from one sample, sequenced in a study of T-cell reconstitution after alpha-beta-depleted transplantation in children. TCRdb independently ran MiXCR on the PCR reads; one entry per CDR3 protein. Of fewer than 90,000 distinct CDR3 sequences detected, approximately 7.4% appear once; the ten largest clones hold around 2.6%. Sequences were derived from PBMCs from the stem cell graft donor, sampled from the stem cell graft. These receptors came from a human donor who donated a stem cell graft to a child with acute lymphoblastic leukemia. The CDR3 runs from the conserved cysteine through the conserved F or W.

v_gene	CDR3aa
TRBV7-2	CASTIPQTGDYGYTF
TRBV11-2	CASSLDAAGTGYMSDQETQYF
TRBV10-3	CAISESTGVQPQHF
TRBV6-5	CASSYSALRETQYF
TRBV6-1	CASPKGSGGELFF
TRBV7-2	CASSLAGRGTEAFF
TRBV6-1	CASSEADGSTDTQYF
TRBV7-8	CASSLALELAGGRGTQYF
TRBV10-3	CAISESSGIKNIQYF
TRBV28	CASSLQPLYEQYF
TRBV7-9	CASSTPETGGYTGELFF
TRBV20-1	CSARDRAGGADTQYF
TRBV29-1	CRAVSGFTDTQYF
TRBV7-8	CASSLDGAGEQYF
TRBV6-6	CASSYGGGQGAQSPLHF
TRBV7-9	CASSLTGSNQPQHF
TRBV7-6	CASSSVRGLGEQYF
TRBV18	CASSPGRRYEQYF
TRBV7-2	CATTGTRTNTGELFF
TRBV29-1	CSVTVSAEQFF
TRBV12-3/TRBV12-4	CASSLKGLNTEAFF
TRBV5-1	CASSFQPSTDTQYF
TRBV11-1	CASSLSPTEQYF
TRBV6-4	CATSDPARGTGSYEQYF
TRBV11-2	CASTPPGRGASTEAFF
TRBV29-1	CSVGKPPGTNTEAFF
TRBV7-2	CASSLTSGRFPTDTQYF
TRBV3-1	CASRPSGSYNEQFF
TRBV20-1	CSARNGIAGNQETQYF
TRBV18	CASSPKSWTGRSGANVLTF
TRBV24-1	CATSARDRGFYEQYF
TRBV12-3/TRBV12-4	CASSWARVLNSQETQYF
TRBV27	CASSRQGDTEAFF
TRBV29-1	CSVSDPLGQSYNEQFF
TRBV28	CASSPVVAGGPIIKTQYF
TRBV7-9	CASSLVPPTGTGELFF
TRBV29-1	CSVVGTLATNEKLFF
TRBV27	CASRTGLLNTEAFF
TRBV7-2	CASSQGLAGDPYEQYF
TRBV5-1	CASFGLAGGRDTGELFF
TRBV5-1	CASRSQIAGGSYGYTF
TRBV12-3/TRBV12-4	CASSLGGAGMNTEAFF
TRBV12-3/TRBV12-4	CASSPTRSGGNEQYF
TRBV24-1	CATYRGRVNTEAFF
TRBV11-2	CASSFAGGETQYF
TRBV6-1	CASSEAILGEQYF
TRBV20-1	CSARGEGAVDTQYF
TRBV20-1	CSAGNHGHPDQPQHF
TRBV5-1	CASSPTSELYEQYF
TRBV20-1	CSARNRGSQETQYF
TRBV25-1	CASSPRDRVYEQYF
TRBV5-1	CASSLTPGSSYEQYF
TRBV12-3/TRBV12-4	CASSLGRGRNEKLFF
TRBV18	CASSPRQGGMDTEAFF
TRBV20-1	CSASRLAGNTGELFF
TRBV27	CASSLGGSNQPQHF
TRBV20-1	CSARGAGTGGKGTQYF